This T cell receptor beta chain is drawn from a study of shared clonotypes between healthy human individuals. The study's findings and limits: Only blood underwent sampling, and tissue repertoires likely differ. Memory subsets had estimated richness that was generally smaller than that of naive subsets.

V was pared by 2 bases and J by 4 bases, with 8 bases between. Looked up from germline, CDR1 is MNHEY and CDR2 is SVGAGI. This CDR3 spans 13 amino acids. To note about this clone: Antigen unknown. This sample includes further DNA sequences coding for the same CDR3.

Study processing details: Filtering differed for immunoSEQ, which gave only junction sequences without quality scores. Using immunoSEQ multiplex PCR, the repertoire was profiled, and TCRdb retains in-frame clones only, with some absent. The V and J calls and clone size are taken from that table; D and trimming were inferred from the DNA. Of around 1.1 million clones in the sample, approximately 80% were seen once. The source material was memory CD4+ T cells from PBMCs. Specified subset: CD45RA-negative fraction. This rearrangement joins TRBV6-5 to TRBJ2-5; perhaps TRBD2 as D (6 bases). This receptor was obtained from a man aged 18 to 29 in good health. Some clones in this sample may be carry-over from other donors' samples. The CDR3 sequence is CASSYRRGETQYF. CDR3 sequence (DNA): TGTGCCAGCAGTTACAGGCGGGGAGAGACCCAGTACTTC.